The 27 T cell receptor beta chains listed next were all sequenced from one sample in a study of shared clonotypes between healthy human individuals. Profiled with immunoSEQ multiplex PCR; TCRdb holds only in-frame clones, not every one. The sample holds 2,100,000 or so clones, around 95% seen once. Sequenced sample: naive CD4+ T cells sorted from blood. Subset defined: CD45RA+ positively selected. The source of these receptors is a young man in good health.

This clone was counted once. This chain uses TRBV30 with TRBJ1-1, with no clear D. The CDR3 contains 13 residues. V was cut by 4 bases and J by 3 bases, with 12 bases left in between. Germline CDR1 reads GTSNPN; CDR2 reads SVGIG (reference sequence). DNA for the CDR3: TGTGCCTGGATGTACGCGCGTGACACTGAAGCTTTCTTT. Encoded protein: CAWMYARDTEAFF.

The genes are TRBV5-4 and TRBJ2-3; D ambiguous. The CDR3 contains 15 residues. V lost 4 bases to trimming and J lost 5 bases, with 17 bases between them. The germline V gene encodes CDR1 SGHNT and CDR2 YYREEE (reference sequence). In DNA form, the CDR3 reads TGTGCCAGCAGCACGGACCCACTATTGGGAGATACGCAGTATTTT. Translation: CASSTDPLLGDTQYF.

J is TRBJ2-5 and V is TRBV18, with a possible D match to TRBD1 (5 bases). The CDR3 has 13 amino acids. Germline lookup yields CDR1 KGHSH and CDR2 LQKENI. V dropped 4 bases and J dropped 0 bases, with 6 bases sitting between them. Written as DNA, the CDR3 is TGTGCCAGCTCACAGGGGAACCAAGAGACCCAGTACTTC. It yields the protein CASSQGNQETQYF.

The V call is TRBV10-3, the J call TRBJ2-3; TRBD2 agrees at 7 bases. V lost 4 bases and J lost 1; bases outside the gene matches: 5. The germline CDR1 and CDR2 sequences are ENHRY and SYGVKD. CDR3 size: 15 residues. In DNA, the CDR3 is TGTGCCATCAGTGGTGGGGGGAGGGGCACAGATACGCAGTATTTT. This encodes CAISGGGRGTDTQYF.

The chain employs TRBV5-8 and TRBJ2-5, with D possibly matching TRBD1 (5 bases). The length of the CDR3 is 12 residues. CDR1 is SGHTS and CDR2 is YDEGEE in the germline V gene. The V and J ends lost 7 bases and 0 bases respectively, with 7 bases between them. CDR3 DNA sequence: TGTGCCAGCGGGGCCTACCAAGAGACCCAGTACTTC. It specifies CASGAYQETQYF.

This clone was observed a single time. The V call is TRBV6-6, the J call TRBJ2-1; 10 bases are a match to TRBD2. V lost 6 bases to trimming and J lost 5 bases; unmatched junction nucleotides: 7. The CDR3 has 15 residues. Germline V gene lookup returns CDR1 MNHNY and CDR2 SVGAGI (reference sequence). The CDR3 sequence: CASSGGLAGDNEQFF. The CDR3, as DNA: TGTGCCAGCAGCGGCGGGCTAGCGGGAGACAATGAGCAGTTCTTC.

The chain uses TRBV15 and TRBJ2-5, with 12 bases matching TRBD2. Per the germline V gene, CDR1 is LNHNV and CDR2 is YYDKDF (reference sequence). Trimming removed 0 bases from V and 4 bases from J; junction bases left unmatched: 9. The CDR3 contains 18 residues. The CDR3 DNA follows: TGTGCCACCAGCAGAGATCTTCCCGGGACTAGCGGGCGAGAGACCCAGTACTTC. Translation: CATSRDLPGTSGRETQYF. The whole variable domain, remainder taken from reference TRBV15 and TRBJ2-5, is DAMVIQNPRYQVTQFGKPVTLSCSQTLNHNVMYWYQQKSSQAPKLLFHYYDKDFNNEADTPDNFQSRRPNTSFCFLDIRSPGLGDTAMYLCATSRDLPGTSGRETQYFGPGTRLLVL.

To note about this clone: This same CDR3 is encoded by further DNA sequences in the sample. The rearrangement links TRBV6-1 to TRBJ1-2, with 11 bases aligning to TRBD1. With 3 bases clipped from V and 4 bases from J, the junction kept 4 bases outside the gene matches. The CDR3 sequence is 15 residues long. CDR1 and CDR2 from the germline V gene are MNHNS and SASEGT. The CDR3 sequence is CASSDPGTGGYGYTF. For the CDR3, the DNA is TGTGCCAGCAGTGATCCCGGGACAGGGGGCTATGGCTACACCTTC.

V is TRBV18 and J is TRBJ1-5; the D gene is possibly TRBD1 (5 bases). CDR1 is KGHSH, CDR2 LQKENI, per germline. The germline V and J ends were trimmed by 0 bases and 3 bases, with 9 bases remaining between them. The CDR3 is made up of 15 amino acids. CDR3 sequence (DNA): TGTGCCAGCTCACCACCGGCAGGGCCCAATCAGCCCCAGCATTTT. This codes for CASSPPAGPNQPQHF.

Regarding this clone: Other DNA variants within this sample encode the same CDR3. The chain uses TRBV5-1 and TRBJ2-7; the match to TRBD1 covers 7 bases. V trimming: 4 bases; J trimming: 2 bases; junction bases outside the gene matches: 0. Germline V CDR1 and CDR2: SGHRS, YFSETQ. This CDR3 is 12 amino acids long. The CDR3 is CASSQGAYEQYF. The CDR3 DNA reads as TGCGCCAGCAGCCAGGGGGCCTACGAGCAGTACTTC.

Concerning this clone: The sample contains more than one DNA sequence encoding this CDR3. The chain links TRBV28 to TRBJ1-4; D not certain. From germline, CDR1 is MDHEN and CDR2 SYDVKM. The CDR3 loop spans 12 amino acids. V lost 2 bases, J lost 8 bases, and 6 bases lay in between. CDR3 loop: CASSLRGEKLFF. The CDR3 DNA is TGTGCCAGCAGTTTAAGAGGGGAAAAACTGTTTTTT.

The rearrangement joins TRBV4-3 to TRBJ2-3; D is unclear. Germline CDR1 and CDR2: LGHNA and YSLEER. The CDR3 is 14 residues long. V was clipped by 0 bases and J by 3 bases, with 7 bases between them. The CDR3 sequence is CASSQDRITDTQYF. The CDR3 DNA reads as TGCGCCAGCAGCCAAGACCGGATTACAGATACGCAGTATTTT.

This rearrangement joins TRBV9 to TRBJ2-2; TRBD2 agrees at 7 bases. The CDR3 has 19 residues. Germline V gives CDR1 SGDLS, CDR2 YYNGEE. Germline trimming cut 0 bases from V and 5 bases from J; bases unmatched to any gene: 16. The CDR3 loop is CASSVALSFGGSGTGELFF. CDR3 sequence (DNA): TGTGCCAGCAGCGTAGCCCTTTCCTTCGGGGGGAGCGGTACCGGGGAGCTGTTTTTT. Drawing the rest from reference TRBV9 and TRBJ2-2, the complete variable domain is DSGVTQTPKHLITATGQRVTLRCSPRSGDLSVYWYQQSLDQGLQFLIQYYNGEERAKGNILERFSAQQFPDLHSELNLSSLELGDSALYFCASSVALSFGGSGTGELFFGEGSRLTVL.

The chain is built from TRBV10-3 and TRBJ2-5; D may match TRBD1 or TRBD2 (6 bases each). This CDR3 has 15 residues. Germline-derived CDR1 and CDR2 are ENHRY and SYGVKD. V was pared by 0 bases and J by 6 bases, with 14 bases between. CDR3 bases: TGTGCCATCAGTGAGTCGGAGGGGGTAGTTAAGACCCAGTACTTC. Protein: CAISESEGVVKTQYF.

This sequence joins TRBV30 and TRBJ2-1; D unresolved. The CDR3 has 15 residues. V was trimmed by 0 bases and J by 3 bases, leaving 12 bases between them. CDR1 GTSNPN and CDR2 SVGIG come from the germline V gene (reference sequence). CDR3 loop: CAWSVSRAHYNEQFF. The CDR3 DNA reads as TGTGCCTGGAGTGTAAGTAGGGCCCACTACAATGAGCAGTTCTTC.

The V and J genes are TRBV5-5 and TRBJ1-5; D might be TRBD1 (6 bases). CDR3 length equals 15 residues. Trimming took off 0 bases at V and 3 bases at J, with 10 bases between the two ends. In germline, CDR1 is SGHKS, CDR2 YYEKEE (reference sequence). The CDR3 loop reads CASSLGGQFNQPQHF. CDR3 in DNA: TGTGCCAGCAGCTTGGGGGGGCAGTTCAATCAGCCCCAGCATTTT.

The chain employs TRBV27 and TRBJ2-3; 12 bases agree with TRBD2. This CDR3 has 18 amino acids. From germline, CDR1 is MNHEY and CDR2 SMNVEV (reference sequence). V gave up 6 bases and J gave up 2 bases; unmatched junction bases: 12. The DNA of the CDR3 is TGTGCCAGCAGCTCGACTAGCGGGGGCACTCCCCCCACAGATACGCAGTATTTT. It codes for CASSSTSGGTPPTDTQYF.

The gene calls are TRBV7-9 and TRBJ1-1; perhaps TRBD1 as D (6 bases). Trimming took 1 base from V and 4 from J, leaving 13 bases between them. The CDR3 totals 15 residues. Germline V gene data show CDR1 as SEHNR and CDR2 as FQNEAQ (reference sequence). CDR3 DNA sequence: TGTGCCAGCAGCTTAGGGGGTACAGGGTCCACTGAAGCTTTCTTT. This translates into CASSLGGTGSTEAFF. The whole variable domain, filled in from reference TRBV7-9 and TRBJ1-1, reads DTGVSQNPRHKITKRGQNVTFRCDPISEHNRLYWYRQTLGQGPEFLTYFQNEAQLEKSRLLSDRFSAERPKGSFSTLEIQRTEQGDSAMYLCASSLGGTGSTEAFFGQGTRLTVV.

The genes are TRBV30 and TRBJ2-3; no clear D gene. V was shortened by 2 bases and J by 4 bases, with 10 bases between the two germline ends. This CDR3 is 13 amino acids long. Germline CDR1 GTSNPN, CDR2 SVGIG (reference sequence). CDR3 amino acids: CAWSTPTPDTQYF. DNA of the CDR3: TGTGCCTGGAGTACCCCCACGCCAGATACGCAGTATTTT.

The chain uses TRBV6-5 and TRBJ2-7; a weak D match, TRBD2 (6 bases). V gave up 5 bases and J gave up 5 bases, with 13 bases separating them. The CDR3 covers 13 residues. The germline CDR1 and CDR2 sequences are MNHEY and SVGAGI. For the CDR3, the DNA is TGTGCCAGCAGTAAGCCGGGACTTGACGAGCAGTACTTC. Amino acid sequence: CASSKPGLDEQYF.

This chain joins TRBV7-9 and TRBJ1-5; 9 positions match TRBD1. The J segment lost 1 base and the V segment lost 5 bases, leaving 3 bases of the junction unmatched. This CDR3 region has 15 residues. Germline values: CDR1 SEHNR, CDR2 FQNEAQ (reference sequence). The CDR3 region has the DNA TGTGCCAGCAGCACCGGGACAGGGAGCAATCAGCCCCAGCATTTT. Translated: CASSTGTGSNQPQHF. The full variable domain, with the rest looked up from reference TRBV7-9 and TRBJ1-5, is DTGVSQNPRHKITKRGQNVTFRCDPISEHNRLYWYRQTLGQGPEFLTYFQNEAQLEKSRLLSDRFSAERPKGSFSTLEIQRTEQGDSAMYLCASSTGTGSNQPQHFGDGTRLSIL.

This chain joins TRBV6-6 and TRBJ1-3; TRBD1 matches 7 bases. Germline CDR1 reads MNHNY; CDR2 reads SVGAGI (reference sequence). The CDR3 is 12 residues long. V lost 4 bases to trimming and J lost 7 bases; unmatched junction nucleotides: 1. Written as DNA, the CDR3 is TGTGCCAGCAGTTCACAGGGGAACACCATATATTTT. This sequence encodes CASSSQGNTIYF.

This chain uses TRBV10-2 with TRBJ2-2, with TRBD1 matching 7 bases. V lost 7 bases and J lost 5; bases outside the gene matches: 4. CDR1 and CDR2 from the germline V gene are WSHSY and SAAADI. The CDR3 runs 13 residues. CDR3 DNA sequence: TGCGCCAGCACCGACAGGGATACCGGGGAGCTGTTTTTT. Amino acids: CASTDRDTGELFF.

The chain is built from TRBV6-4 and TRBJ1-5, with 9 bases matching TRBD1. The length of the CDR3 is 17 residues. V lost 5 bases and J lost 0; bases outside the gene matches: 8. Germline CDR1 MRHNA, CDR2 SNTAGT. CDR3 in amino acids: CASSWDREKISNQPQHF. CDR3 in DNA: TGTGCCAGCAGTTGGGACAGGGAAAAAATTAGCAATCAGCCCCAGCATTTT.

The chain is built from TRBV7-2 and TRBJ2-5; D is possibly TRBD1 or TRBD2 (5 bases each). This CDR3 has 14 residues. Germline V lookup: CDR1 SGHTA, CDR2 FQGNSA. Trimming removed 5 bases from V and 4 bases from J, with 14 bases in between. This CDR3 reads CASSHPGRPETQYF. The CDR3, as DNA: TGTGCCAGCAGCCATCCGGGACGGCCAGAGACCCAGTACTTC.

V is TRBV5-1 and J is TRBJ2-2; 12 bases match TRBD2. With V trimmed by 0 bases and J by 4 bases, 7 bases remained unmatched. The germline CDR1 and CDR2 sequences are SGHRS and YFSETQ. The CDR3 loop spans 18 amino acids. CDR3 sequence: CASSLVLAGGHSTGELFF. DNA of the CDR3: TGCGCCAGCAGCTTGGTCCTAGCGGGAGGGCACAGCACCGGGGAGCTGTTTTTT.

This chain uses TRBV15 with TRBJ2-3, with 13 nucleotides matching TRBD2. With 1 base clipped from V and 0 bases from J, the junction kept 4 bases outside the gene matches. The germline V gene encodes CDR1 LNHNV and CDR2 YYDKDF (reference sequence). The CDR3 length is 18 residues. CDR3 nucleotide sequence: TGTGCCACCAGCAGAGGTACTAGCGGGAGGGCGAGCACAGATACGCAGTATTTT. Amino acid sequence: CATSRGTSGRASTDTQYF.